Listed below are T cell receptor beta chains from one sample, sequenced in a study of technical replicates of blood from a handful of donors. Libraries were prepared by immunoSEQ multiplex PCR; TCRdb keeps only in-frame clonotypes and omits some of them. The sample consists of tens of thousands of clones, roughly 93% of them appearing once. The specimen was T cells isolated from PBMCs. The receptors stem from a human donor in good health. Both conserved end residues are part of each CDR3. The D gene is left open where the match is weak. The size field is filled for only some rows; it gives once, few, many or a size class.

size,V,J,D,DNA,CDR3
.,TRBV15,TRBJ2-5,.,TGTGCCACCAGCAGAGAGGAGGGGACGAAGACCCAGTACTTC,CATSREEGTKTQYF
.,TRBV4-3,TRBJ2-3,TRBD1,TGCGCCAGCAATCGGGACAGCCTTAGCACAGATACGCAGTATTTT,CASNRDSLSTDTQYF
.,TRBV5-6,TRBJ2-5,TRBD1,TGTGCCAGCAGCGGAACAGGGGAGGAGACCCAGTACTTC,CASSGTGEETQYF
.,TRBV15,TRBJ2-2,.,TGTGCCACCAGCACAGGGTTAGGCGGCACCGGGGAGCTGTTTTTT,CATSTGLGGTGELFF
.,TRBV6-5,TRBJ1-4,TRBD1,TGTGCCAGCAGTTACCCAGGGGGAAGTCGACTGTTTTTT,CASSYPGGSRLFF
.,TRBV2,TRBJ1-5,.,TGTGCCAGCTCCAGTCAAGGCGGGGTCAATCAGCCCCAGCATTTT,CASSSQGGVNQPQHF
.,TRBV10-3,TRBJ2-7,TRBD1,TGTGCCATCAGTGTAGTTGGACAGGGGGCTTACGAGCAGTACTTC,CAISVVGQGAYEQYF
.,TRBV19,TRBJ1-2,.,TGTGCCAGTAGTATAAGAGGACAGCTTAATGGCTACACCTTC,CASSIRGQLNGYTF
once,TRBV4-3,TRBJ2-3,.,TGCGCCAGCAGCCAAGATGCCAGTGTATCAGATACGCAGTATTTT,CASSQDASVSDTQYF
.,TRBV5-6,TRBJ2-1,TRBD2,TGTGCCAGCAGATTCGGACTAGTGGTCCACAATGAGCAGTTCTTC,CASRFGLVVHNEQFF
.,TRBV11-2,TRBJ1-2,.,TGTGCCAGCAGCTTAGGGGGACTTAACTATGGCTACACCTTC,CASSLGGLNYGYTF
.,TRBV2,TRBJ2-1,TRBD2,TGTGCCAGCATGGACGGGAGGGCCCGTGATGAGCAGTTCTTC,CASMDGRARDEQFF
.,TRBV19,TRBJ2-1,TRBD2,TGTGCCAGTAGTATGGGACTAGCGGTCACCAATGAGCAGTTCTTC,CASSMGLAVTNEQFF
.,TRBV15,TRBJ2-7,TRBD1,TGTGCCACCAGCAGTGGAGGACAGGCGGGCTACGAGCAGTACTTC,CATSSGGQAGYEQYF
.,TRBV5-1,TRBJ2-1,TRBD2,TGCGCCAGCAGCTACCCTAGCGGGAGTTCCAACAATGAGCAGTTCTTC,CASSYPSGSSNNEQFF
.,TRBV9,TRBJ1-3,.,TGTGCCAGCAGCGTCCAGGGTGCTGGAAACACCATATATTTT,CASSVQGAGNTIYF
.,TRBV14,TRBJ2-7,.,TGTGCCAGCAGCCAAGGTTGGAGACCACTCTACGAGCAGTACTTC,CASSQGWRPLYEQYF
once,TRBV9,TRBJ2-5,.,TGTGCCAGCAGCGTAGGGCTAGCTTATCAGGAGACCCAGTACTTC,CASSVGLAYQETQYF
.,TRBV27,TRBJ2-7,TRBD2,TGTGCCAGCAGTTTATCCCGACTAGCGGGAGCCTACGAGCAGTACTTC,CASSLSRLAGAYEQYF
.,TRBV5-1,TRBJ1-2,.,TGCGCCAGCAGCTTGAATACGGACACCTCCTATGGCTACACCTTC,CASSLNTDTSYGYTF
.,TRBV6-1,TRBJ1-1,TRBD1,TGTGCCAGCTCGATGTCCGACAGGGGGCGCTTGGAAGCTTTCTTT,CASSMSDRGRLEAFF
.,TRBV7-2,TRBJ2-7,.,TGTGCCAGCAGCTTACAGGGTTCCGAGCAGTACTTC,CASSLQGSEQYF